What follows is one TCR beta chain and its context. Its antigen target is currently unknown. Base qualities are not recorded, but no much larger clone differs from it by a single base. This sample is part of a study of T cell responses to AZD1222 COVID-19 vaccine (dated by TCRdb to the early 2020s). Regarding the research as a whole: Because spike-specific TCR depth and breadth did not differ between the two schedules, AZD1222 recipients who got a second dose at roughly 4 weeks were pooled with those who got a second dose at roughly 12 weeks. Trial participants were enrolled by age into subgroups of 18-55, 56-69 and 70-plus years, and 148, 28 and 57 TCR-sequenced participants, respectively, were included in these subgroups. A total of 233 trial participants underwent TCR sequencing, of whom around 210 had received two doses of AZD1222 and some 25 had received two doses of the MenACWY control vaccine.

What the work shows at the level of the full study, not this receptor alone: Because no day 14 peak-response samples were available, repertoires were characterized only after the peak T cell response. Reportedly, close to half of the unique spike-specific TCRs recognized epitopes lying outside the regions that are mutated in the B.1.351 and B.1.1.7 variants. The 56-69-year group was small, and its depth increase did not reach significance, likely because of low power. Vaccine-associated CD4 TCRs spanned the whole spike protein, with dominant responses in regions 160-218 and 743-854. Conclusions about previously exposed vaccinees are limited, since just five to seven AZD1222 recipients were seropositive for SARS-CoV-2 at baseline. Participants were mostly white British and included more females than males, and it was suggested by the authors that clonal diversity may have been underestimated. A significant rise in spike-specific TCR breadth and depth was observed after two AZD1222 doses relative to day 0 and relative to MenACWY recipients.

The CDR3 regions of human TCRbeta chains were subjected to immunosequencing. In the original analysis: Repertoire TCRs were matched against a reference library of SARS-CoV-2-specific TCRs generated with the MIRA antigen-specificity platform. Breadth was defined as the fraction of unique TCRs that were SARS-CoV-2-associated. Depth was defined as the fraction of total T cells that were SARS-CoV-2-associated. Each spike-specific TCR was assigned to its reactive spike region and to a CD4 or CD8 class using the MIRA data. Log10-transformed breadth and depth values were compared by one-way ANOVA with Sidak's multiple comparisons tests. Imported from immuneACCESS, the table was reduced by TCRdb to in-frame sequences with V and J called. These copies leave out some clones; in studies compared against another copy, an unresolved V gene accounts for under half, and the cause of the remainder is not known. Clonal size and the V and J genes are those of that table, whereas D and trimming came from the DNA. This sample lists about 130,000 clones; about nine tenths were detected once. 6.3% of the sample is taken by the ten largest.

Counted from cysteine to phenylalanine, this CDR3 has 19 amino acids. The DNA shown is the 57-base CDR3, in frame from base 1. V loses 3 bases at its end and J loses 1 base; junction bases beyond the gene matches: 9. The germline V gene provides CDR1 SGHRS and CDR2 YFSETQ. Reading the label with the study, this specimen's time point is: baseline before first vaccination. The vaccinee samples were drawn from two UK trials, COV001 and COV002, one of which was a single-blind randomized controlled phase 2/3 trial testing AZD1222 (ChAdOx1 nCoV-19) in healthy adults. Trial participant PBMC samples were collected at day 0 and day 28 after the second dose for TCRbeta chain sequencing.

The sequence joins TRBV5-1 to TRBJ2-1, with TRBD2 matching 14 junction bases. The input for sequencing was peripheral blood, taken on day 0 of AZD1222 vaccination. The receptor comes from an adult in good health. CDR3 region: CASSSKGLAGGGSYNEQFF. In nucleotide form, the sequence is TGCGCCAGCAGCTCCAAAGGACTAGCGGGGGGTGGATCCTACAATGAGCAGTTCTTC.